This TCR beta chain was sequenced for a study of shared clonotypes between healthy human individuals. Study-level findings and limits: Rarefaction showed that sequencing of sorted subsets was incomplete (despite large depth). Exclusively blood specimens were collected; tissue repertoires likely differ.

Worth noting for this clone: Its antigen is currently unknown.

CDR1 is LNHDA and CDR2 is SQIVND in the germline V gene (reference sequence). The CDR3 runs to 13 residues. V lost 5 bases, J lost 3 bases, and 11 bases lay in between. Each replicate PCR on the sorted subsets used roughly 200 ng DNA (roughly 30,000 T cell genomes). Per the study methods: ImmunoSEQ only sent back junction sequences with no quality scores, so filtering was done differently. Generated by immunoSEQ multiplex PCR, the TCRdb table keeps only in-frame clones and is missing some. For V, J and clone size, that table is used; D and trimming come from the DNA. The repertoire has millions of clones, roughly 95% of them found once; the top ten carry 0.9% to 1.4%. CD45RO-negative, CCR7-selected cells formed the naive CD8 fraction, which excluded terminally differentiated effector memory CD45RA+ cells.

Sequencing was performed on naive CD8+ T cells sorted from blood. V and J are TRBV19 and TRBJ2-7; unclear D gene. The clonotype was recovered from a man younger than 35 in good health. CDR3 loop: CASSLAGNYEQYF. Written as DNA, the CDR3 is TGTGCCAGTAGTCTGGCAGGTAACTACGAGCAGTACTTC.